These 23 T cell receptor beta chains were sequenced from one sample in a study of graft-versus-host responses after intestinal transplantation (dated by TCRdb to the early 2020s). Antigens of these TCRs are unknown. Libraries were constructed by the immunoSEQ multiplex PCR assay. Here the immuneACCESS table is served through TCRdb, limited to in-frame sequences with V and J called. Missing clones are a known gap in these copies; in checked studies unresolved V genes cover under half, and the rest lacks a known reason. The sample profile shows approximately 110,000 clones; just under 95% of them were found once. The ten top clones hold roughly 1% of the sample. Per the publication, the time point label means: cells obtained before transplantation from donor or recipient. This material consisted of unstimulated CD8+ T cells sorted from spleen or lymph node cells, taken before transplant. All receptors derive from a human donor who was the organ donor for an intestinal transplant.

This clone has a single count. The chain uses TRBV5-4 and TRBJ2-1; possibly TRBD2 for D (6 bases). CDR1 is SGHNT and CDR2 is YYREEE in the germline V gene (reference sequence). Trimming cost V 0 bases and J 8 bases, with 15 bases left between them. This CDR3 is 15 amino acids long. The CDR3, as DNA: TGTGCCAGCAGCTTGGAGGTAGCCGGAGGGGATGAGCAGTTCTTC. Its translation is CASSLEVAGGDEQFF. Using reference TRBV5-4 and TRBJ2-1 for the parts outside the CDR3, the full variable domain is ETGVTQSPTHLIKTRGQQVTLRCSSQSGHNTVSWYQQALGQGPQFIFQYYREEENGRGNFPPRFSGLQFPNYSSELNVNALELDDSALYLCASSLEVAGGDEQFFGPGTRLTVL.

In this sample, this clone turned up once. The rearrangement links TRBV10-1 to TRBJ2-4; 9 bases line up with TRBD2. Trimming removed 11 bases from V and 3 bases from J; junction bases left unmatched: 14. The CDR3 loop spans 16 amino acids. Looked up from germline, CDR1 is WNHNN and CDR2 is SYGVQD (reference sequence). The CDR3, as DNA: TGCGCCCCCGGGTGGGGGACTAGCTCAGACAAAAACATTCAGTACTTC. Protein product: CAPGWGTSSDKNIQYF.

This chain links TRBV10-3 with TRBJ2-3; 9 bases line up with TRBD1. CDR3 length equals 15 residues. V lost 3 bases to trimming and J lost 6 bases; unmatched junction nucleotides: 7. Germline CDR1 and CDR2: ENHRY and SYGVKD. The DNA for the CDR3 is TGTGCCATCAGTGATCCGGACAGGGGACCTGATACGCAGTATTTT. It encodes CAISDPDRGPDTQYF.

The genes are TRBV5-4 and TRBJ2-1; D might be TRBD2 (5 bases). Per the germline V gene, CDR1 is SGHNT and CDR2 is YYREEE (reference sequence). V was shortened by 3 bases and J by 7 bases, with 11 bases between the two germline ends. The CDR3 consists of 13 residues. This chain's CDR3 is CASSSYGENEQFF. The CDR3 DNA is TGTGCCAGCAGCTCTTACGGGGAAAATGAGCAGTTCTTC.

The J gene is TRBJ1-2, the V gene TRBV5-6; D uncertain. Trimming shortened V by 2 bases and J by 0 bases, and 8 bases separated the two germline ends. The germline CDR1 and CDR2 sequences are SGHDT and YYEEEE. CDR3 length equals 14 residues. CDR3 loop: CASSFGISNYGYTF. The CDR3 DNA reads TGTGCCAGCAGCTTCGGCATTTCTAACTATGGCTACACCTTC.

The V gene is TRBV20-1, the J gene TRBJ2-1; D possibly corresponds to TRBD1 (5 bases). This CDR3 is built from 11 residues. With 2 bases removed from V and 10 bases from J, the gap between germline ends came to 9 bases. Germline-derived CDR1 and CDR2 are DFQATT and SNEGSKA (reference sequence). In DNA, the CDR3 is TGCAGTGCTAGACAGGGCCCGGAGCAGTTCTTC. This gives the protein CSARQGPEQFF.

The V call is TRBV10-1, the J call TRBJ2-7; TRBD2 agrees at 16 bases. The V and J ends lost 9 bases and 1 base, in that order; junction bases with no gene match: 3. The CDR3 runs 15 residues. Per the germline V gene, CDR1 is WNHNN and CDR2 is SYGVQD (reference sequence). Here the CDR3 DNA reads TGCGCCAGGGGACTAGCGGGAGGGTCTTCCTACGAGCAGTACTTC. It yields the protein CARGLAGGSSYEQYF.

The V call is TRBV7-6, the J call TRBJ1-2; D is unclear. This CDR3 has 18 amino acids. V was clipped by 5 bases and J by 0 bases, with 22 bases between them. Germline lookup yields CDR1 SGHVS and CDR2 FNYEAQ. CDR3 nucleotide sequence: TGTGCCAGCAGCCCCAAAACACGTGGGGTGGGATCTAACTATGGCTACACCTTC. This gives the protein CASSPKTRGVGSNYGYTF. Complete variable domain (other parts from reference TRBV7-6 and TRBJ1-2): GAGVSQSPRYKVTKRGQDVALRCDPISGHVSLYWYRQALGQGPEFLTYFNYEAQQDKSGLPNDRFSAERPEGSISTLTIQRTEQRDSAMYRCASSPKTRGVGSNYGYTFGSGTRLTVV.

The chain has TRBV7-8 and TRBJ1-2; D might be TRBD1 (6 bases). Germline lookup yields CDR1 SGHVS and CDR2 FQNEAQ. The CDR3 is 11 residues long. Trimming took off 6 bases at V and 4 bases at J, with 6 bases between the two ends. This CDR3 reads CASRDSYGYTF. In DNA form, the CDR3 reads TGTGCCAGCAGGGACAGCTATGGCTACACCTTC.

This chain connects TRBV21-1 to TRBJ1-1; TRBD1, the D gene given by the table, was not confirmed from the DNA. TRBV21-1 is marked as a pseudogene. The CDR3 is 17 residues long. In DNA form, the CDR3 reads TGTGCCAGCAGCATAAGGGGGCAGGGTGGGAAGAACACTGAAGCTTTCTTT. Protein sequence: CASSIRGQGGKNTEAFF.

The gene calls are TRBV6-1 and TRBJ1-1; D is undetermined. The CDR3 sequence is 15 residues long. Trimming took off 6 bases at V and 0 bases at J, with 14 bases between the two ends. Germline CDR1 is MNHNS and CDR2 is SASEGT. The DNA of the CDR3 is TGTGCCAGCAGCCCGCCCAGGAACTTGAACACTGAAGCTTTCTTT. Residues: CASSPPRNLNTEAFF.

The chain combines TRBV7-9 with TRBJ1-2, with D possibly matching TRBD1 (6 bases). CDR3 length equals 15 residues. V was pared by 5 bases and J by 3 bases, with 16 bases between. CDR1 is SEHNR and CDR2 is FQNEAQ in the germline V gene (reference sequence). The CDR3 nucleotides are TGTGCCAGCAGCCCCGTACAGGGAGAATACTATGGCTACACCTTC. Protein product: CASSPVQGEYYGYTF.

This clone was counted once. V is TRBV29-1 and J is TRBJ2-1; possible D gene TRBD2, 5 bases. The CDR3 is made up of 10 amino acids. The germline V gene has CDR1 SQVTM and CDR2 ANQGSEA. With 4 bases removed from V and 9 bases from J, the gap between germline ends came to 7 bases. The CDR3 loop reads CSVVEVEQFF. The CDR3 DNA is TGCAGCGTTGTGGAGGTTGAGCAGTTCTTC.

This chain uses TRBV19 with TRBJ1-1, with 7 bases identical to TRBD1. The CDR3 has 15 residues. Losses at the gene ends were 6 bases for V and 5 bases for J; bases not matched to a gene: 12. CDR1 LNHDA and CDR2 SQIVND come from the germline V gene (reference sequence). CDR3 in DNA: TGTGCCAGTAGCATCGACCCCGACAGGGTGACTGAAGCTTTCTTT. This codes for CASSIDPDRVTEAFF.

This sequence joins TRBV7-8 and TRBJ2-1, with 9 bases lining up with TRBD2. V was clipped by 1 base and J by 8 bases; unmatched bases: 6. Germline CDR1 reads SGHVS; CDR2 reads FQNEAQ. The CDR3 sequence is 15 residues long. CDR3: CASSLVAGVSDEQFF. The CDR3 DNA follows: TGTGCCAGCAGCTTAGTAGCGGGAGTTTCCGATGAGCAGTTCTTC.

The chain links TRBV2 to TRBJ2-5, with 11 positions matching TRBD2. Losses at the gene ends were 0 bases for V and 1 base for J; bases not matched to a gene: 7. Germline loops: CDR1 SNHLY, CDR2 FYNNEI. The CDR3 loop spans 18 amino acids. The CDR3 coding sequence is TGTGCCAGCAGTGAAGCGCTTCCTAGCGGGAGGCCCCAAGAGACCCAGTACTTC. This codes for CASSEALPSGRPQETQYF.

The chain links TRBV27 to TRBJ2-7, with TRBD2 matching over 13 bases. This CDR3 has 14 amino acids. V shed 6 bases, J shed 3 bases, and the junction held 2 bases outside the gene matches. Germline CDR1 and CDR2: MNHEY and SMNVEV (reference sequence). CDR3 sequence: CASRLAGGYYEQYF. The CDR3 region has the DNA TGTGCCAGCAGACTAGCGGGGGGGTACTACGAGCAGTACTTC.

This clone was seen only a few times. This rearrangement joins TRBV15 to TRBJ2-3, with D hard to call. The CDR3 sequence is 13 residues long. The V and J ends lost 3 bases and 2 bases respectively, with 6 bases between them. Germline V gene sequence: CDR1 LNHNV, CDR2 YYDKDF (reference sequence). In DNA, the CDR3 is TGTGCCACCAGCAGCATCGCCACAGATACGCAGTATTTT. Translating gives CATSSIATDTQYF.

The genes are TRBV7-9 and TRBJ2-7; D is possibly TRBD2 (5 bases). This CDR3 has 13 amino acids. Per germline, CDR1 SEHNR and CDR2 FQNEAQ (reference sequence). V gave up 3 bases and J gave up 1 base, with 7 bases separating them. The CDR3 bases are TGTGCCAGCAGCTTGGACTCTTCCTACGAGCAGTACTTC. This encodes CASSLDSSYEQYF.

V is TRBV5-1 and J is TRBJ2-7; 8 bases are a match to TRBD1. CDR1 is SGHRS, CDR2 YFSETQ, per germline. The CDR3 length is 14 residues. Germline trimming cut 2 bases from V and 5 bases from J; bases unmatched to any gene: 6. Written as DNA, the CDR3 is TGCGCCAGCAGCTTCGGACAGGGTGCCCACGAGCAGTACTTC. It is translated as CASSFGQGAHEQYF.

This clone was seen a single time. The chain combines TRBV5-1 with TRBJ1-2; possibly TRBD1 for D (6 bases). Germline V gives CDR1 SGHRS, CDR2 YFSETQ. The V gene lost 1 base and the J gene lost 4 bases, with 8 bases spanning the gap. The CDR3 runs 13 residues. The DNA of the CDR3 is TGCGCCAGCAGCTTGCAGGGGAGCTATGGCTACACCTTC. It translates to CASSLQGSYGYTF.

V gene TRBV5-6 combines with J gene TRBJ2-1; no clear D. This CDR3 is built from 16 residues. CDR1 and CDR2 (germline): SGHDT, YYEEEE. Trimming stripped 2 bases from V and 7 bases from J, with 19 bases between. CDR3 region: CASSLGGGWIGNEQFF. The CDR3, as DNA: TGTGCCAGCAGCTTAGGCGGCGGTTGGATTGGAAATGAGCAGTTCTTC.

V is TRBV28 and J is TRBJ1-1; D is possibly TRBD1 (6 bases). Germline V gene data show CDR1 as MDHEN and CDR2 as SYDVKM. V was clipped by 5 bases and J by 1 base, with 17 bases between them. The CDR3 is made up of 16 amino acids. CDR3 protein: CASSPSPGGRNTEAFF. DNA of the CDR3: TGTGCCAGCAGTCCAAGTCCCGGGGGCAGGAACACTGAAGCTTTCTTT.